Shown below are 6 T cell receptor beta chains from a single sample sequenced in a study of blood T cell repertoires in COVID-19. Method: immunoSEQ multiplex PCR; TCRdb's copy keeps in-frame clones and lacks some. The sample yields 100,000 to 130,000 clones, about nine tenths seen once. Material for sequencing was peripheral blood. All receptors derive from a human donor in a cohort sampled during active COVID-19.

The V and J genes are TRBV5-8 and TRBJ1-6; D is unresolved. The CDR3 covers 15 residues. The V and J ends lost 5 bases and 7 bases respectively, with 16 bases between them. Per germline, CDR1 SGHTS and CDR2 YDEGEE. CDR3 amino acids: CASRGVGVGNSPLHF. The CDR3 DNA sequence: TGTGCCAGCAGGGGTGTCGGGGTGGGCAATTCACCCCTCCACTTT.

V usage is TRBV20-1 and J usage is TRBJ1-1; tentative D call: TRBD1 (5 bases). Trimming cost V 6 bases and J 9 bases, with 8 bases left between them. This CDR3 contains 9 residues. Germline CDR1 DFQATT, CDR2 SNEGSKA (reference sequence). The CDR3 bases are TGCAGTGCAGGGACTAAAGCTTTCTTT. Residues: CSAGTKAFF.

This clone was picked up one time. The rearrangement uses TRBV7-8 and TRBJ2-7; D uncertain. V lost 2 bases, J lost 7 bases, and 21 bases lay in between. The CDR3 covers 16 residues. CDR1 and CDR2 from the germline V gene are SGHVS and FQNEAQ. CDR3 loop: CASSLRSPSGLREQYF. Here the CDR3 DNA reads TGTGCCAGCAGCTTAAGGTCCCCGTCAGGATTAAGGGAGCAGTACTTC.

The sample holds one count of this clone. The chain couples TRBV2 to TRBJ2-1; 8 positions match TRBD2. The germline gives CDR1 SNHLY, CDR2 FYNNEI. The CDR3 contains 15 residues. V lost 7 bases to trimming and J lost 7 bases; unmatched junction nucleotides: 12. CDR3 protein: CASTAQAGGRNEQFF. The DNA for the CDR3 is TGTGCCAGCACCGCCCAGGCGGGGGGAAGGAATGAGCAGTTCTTC.

This chain uses TRBV4-1 with TRBJ1-3; D is possibly TRBD1 (5 bases). Germline lookup yields CDR1 MGHRA and CDR2 YSYEKL. This CDR3 has 16 residues. Trimming took 0 bases from V and 4 from J, leaving 13 bases between them. CDR3 coding DNA: TGCGCCAGCAGCCAAGAAATCCAGGGATCGGGAAACACCATATATTTT. Translating it yields CASSQEIQGSGNTIYF.

The rearrangement joins TRBV4-1 to TRBJ2-5, with D possibly being TRBD2 (5 bases). CDR1 MGHRA and CDR2 YSYEKL come from the germline V gene. This CDR3 is built from 17 residues. V was shortened by 2 bases and J by 5 bases, with 21 bases between the two germline ends. CDR3 amino acids: CASSQSERTPKRETQYF. The CDR3 DNA follows: TGCGCCAGCAGCCAATCCGAGAGGACTCCGAAACGGGAGACCCAGTACTTC.